This entry lists 27 T cell receptor beta chains sequenced from one sample in a study of control samples from healthy donors and cancer patients. Assay used: immunoSEQ multiplex PCR; TCRdb lists only in-frame clones, some missing. The table records approximately 150,000 clones, 70% to 90% of them present only once. Source material: blood. The receptors stem from a man between 18 and 29 years old in good health.

The chain couples TRBV4-3 to TRBJ2-5; 11 nucleotides agree with TRBD2. The V gene end was trimmed by 1 base and the J gene end by 5 bases; junction bases not matched to a gene: 15. CDR1 and CDR2 (germline): LGHNA, YSLEER. This CDR3 is 19 amino acids long. CDR3 DNA: TGCGCCAGCAGCCAAGCCTGGCTAGCGGGGGGTAGTCAGGAGGAGACCCAGTACTTC. It translates to CASSQAWLAGGSQEETQYF.

The chain uses TRBV3-1 (or the pseudogene TRBV3-2) and TRBJ2-5; tentative D call: TRBD2 (5 bases). V was pared by 6 bases and J by 5 bases, with 19 bases between. This CDR3 contains 15 residues. In germline, CDR1 is LGHDT, CDR2 YNNKEL (reference sequence). DNA for the CDR3: TGTGCCAGCAGTCAGGAAAGGAGGAGGACGGAGACCCAGTACTTC. This sequence encodes CASSQERRRTETQYF.

V is TRBV5-4 and J is TRBJ2-3; 7 bases match TRBD1. V shed 6 bases, J shed 0 bases, and the junction held 7 bases outside the gene matches. CDR3 length: 15 residues. Per germline, CDR1 SGHNT and CDR2 YYREEE (reference sequence). Written as DNA, the CDR3 is TGTGCCAGCACGCCGGGACAGCCTAGCACAGATACGCAGTATTTT. It translates to CASTPGQPSTDTQYF.

This clone was observed a handful of times. CDR3 nucleotides: TGTGCCAGCAGCGTAGACCCAACGGGTGGAAACACCATATATTTT. This translates into CASSVDPTGGNTIYF. The chain employs TRBV7-2 and TRBJ1-3; no reliable D call. The V gene lost 5 bases and the J gene lost 3 bases, with 14 bases spanning the gap. The CDR3 runs 15 residues. Germline V gives CDR1 SGHTA, CDR2 FQGNSA. The full variable domain, its missing parts supplied by reference TRBV7-2 and TRBJ1-3, is GAGVSQSPSNKVTEKGKDVELRCDPISGHTALYWYRQSLGQGLEFLIYFQGNSAPDKSGLPSDRFSAERTGGSVSTLTIQRTQQEDSAVYLCASSVDPTGGNTIYFGEGSWLTVV.

J is TRBJ2-7 and V is TRBV27, with 9 bases that match TRBD1. This CDR3 is built from 17 residues. Germline V lookup: CDR1 MNHEY, CDR2 SMNVEV (reference sequence). Trimming removed 5 bases from V and 4 bases from J; junction bases left unmatched: 15. The CDR3 region has the DNA TGTGCCAGCAGTCCAATCGGCGGGACAGGGATTCAATACGAGCAGTACTTC. This codes for CASSPIGGTGIQYEQYF.

In this sample, this clone turned up once. The chain joins TRBV19 to TRBJ2-1; D tentatively fits TRBD1 or TRBD2 (5 bases each). The CDR3 has 13 amino acids. Per the germline V gene, CDR1 is LNHDA and CDR2 is SQIVND (reference sequence). V dropped 3 bases and J dropped 8 bases, with 11 bases sitting between them. The CDR3: CASSIARDHEQFF. The CDR3 nucleotides read TGTGCCAGTAGTATCGCCAGGGACCATGAGCAGTTCTTC.

V gene TRBV28 combines with J gene TRBJ1-5, with 10 nucleotides matching TRBD1. Per the germline V gene, CDR1 is MDHEN and CDR2 is SYDVKM. The CDR3 length is 17 residues. V was clipped by 1 base and J by 4 bases; unmatched bases: 7. Written as DNA, the CDR3 is TGTGCCAGCAGTTTATCCGGGACAGGGGTCAGAAATCAGCCCCAGCATTTT. Amino acids: CASSLSGTGVRNQPQHF. The entire variable domain, with the rest obtained from reference TRBV28 and TRBJ1-5, is as follows: DVKVTQSSRYLVKRTGEKVFLECVQDMDHENMFWYRQDPGLGLRLIYFSYDVKMKEKGDIPEGYSVSREKKERFSLILESASTNQTSMYLCASSLSGTGVRNQPQHFGDGTRLSIL.

The chain is built from TRBV7-9 and TRBJ2-7; D uncertain. V dropped 5 bases and J dropped 2 bases, with 10 bases sitting between them. The CDR3 is made up of 13 amino acids. Per the germline V gene, CDR1 is SEHNR and CDR2 is FQNEAQ (reference sequence). The CDR3 reads CASSLRFPYEQYF. CDR3 bases: TGTGCCAGCAGCCTACGGTTCCCCTACGAGCAGTACTTC.

The genes are TRBV21-1 and TRBJ2-7. TRBV21-1 represents a pseudogene. This CDR3 is built from 16 residues. The CDR3 is CASSKVGRPEEYEQYF. In nucleotides, the CDR3 is TGTGCCAGCAGCAAAGTTGGACGGCCAGAGGAGTACGAGCAGTACTTC.

This clone has only a few counts. The rearrangement joins TRBV7-9 to TRBJ1-3; the D is unclear. Trimming left V 1 base short and J 0 bases short, with 13 bases between. The germline V gene has CDR1 SEHNR and CDR2 FQNEAQ (reference sequence). This CDR3 comprises 17 residues. CDR3 nucleotide sequence: TGTGCCAGCAGCTTAGGTTCGGCGTGGAACTCTGGAAACACCATATATTTT. Translated, it gives CASSLGSAWNSGNTIYF.

This clone appeared once. The chain employs TRBV6-2 or TRBV6-3 and TRBJ2-5; 8 nucleotides align to TRBD2. This CDR3 is 17 amino acids long. The V gene end was trimmed by 0 bases and the J gene end by 2 bases; junction bases not matched to a gene: 8. Germline V gives CDR1 MNHEY, CDR2 SVGEGT. The CDR3 DNA reads TGTGCCAGCAGTTACTCGAGTGAGCGGGGGCCACAAGAGACCCAGTACTTC. This gives the protein CASSYSSERGPQETQYF.

J is TRBJ1-1 and V is TRBV7-2; D perhaps matches TRBD1 (5 bases). CDR3 length equals 13 residues. V dropped 7 bases and J dropped 8 bases, with 17 bases sitting between them. Looked up from germline, CDR1 is SGHTA and CDR2 is FQGNSA. The CDR3 nucleotides are TGTGCCAGCATCCAGGAGGGGAACAGCGAAGCTTTCTTT. As protein: CASIQEGNSEAFF.

The chain links TRBV10-3 to TRBJ2-2; D may correspond to TRBD1 or TRBD2 (6 bases each). V was pared by 2 bases and J by 6 bases, with 10 bases between. CDR1 and CDR2 from the germline V gene are ENHRY and SYGVKD. The CDR3 totals 14 residues. The DNA of the CDR3 is TGTGCCATCAGTGAGACAGGGAGGCCCGGGGAGCTGTTTTTT. Its translation is CAISETGRPGELFF.

This rearrangement joins TRBV14 to TRBJ1-5; D gene ambiguous. Between the trimmed V and J ends, which lost 4 bases and 0 bases, there was a span of 13 bases. The CDR3 runs to 16 residues. Germline V CDR1 and CDR2: SGHDN, FVKESK. DNA of the CDR3: TGTGCCAGCAGCCGCCTTAAGGGATATAGCAATCAGCCCCAGCATTTT. Amino acid sequence: CASSRLKGYSNQPQHF.

This chain connects TRBV4-2 to TRBJ2-1, with 8 bases that match TRBD1. The ends lost 1 base at V and 4 bases at J; junction bases unmatched: 3. CDR1 is LGHNA and CDR2 is YNFKEQ in the germline V gene. The CDR3 has 15 amino acids. The CDR3 loop is CASSQGRGLYNEQFF. For the CDR3, the DNA is TGTGCCAGCAGCCAAGGCAGGGGGCTTTACAATGAGCAGTTCTTC.

This clone was recorded once. The chain employs TRBV10-3 and TRBJ1-6, with TRBD1 matching over 7 bases. In germline, CDR1 is ENHRY, CDR2 SYGVKD. The J segment lost 7 bases and the V segment lost 3 bases, leaving 9 bases of the junction unmatched. The CDR3 extends over 16 amino acids. CDR3 protein: CAISEYPGQLNSPLHF. DNA of the CDR3: TGTGCCATCAGTGAATACCCGGGACAGCTCAATTCACCCCTCCACTTT.

This clone was observed once. V is TRBV5-1 and J is TRBJ2-3; 7 bases match TRBD2. Trimming cost V 3 bases and J 1 base; bases outside gene matches: 5. This CDR3 spans 15 amino acids. Looked up from germline, CDR1 is SGHRS and CDR2 is YFSETQ. The CDR3 DNA sequence: TGCGCCAGCAGCTCGTCTAGCGGAGGCACAGATACGCAGTATTTT. Translation: CASSSSSGGTDTQYF.

The chain's CDR3 is CASSSLAGGQETQYF. CDR3 DNA sequence: TGTGCCAGCAGTTCATTAGCGGGGGGCCAAGAGACCCAGTACTTC. This sequence joins TRBV28 and TRBJ2-5, with 10 bases lining up with TRBD2. CDR1 and CDR2 (germline): MDHEN, SYDVKM. This CDR3 spans 15 amino acids. The ends lost 4 bases at V and 1 base at J; junction bases unmatched: 3. The full variable domain, with the rest looked up from reference TRBV28 and TRBJ2-5, is DVKVTQSSRYLVKRTGEKVFLECVQDMDHENMFWYRQDPGLGLRLIYFSYDVKMKEKGDIPEGYSVSREKKERFSLILESASTNQTSMYLCASSSLAGGQETQYFGPGTRLLVL.

V is TRBV6-5 and J is TRBJ2-3, with D perhaps TRBD1 or TRBD2 (7 bases each). The ends were cut back, 4 bases at V and 2 bases at J, with 13 bases in the middle. The length of the CDR3 is 15 residues. Germline CDR1 reads MNHEY; CDR2 reads SVGAGI. CDR3 protein: CASSSGRGPTDTQYF. The DNA for the CDR3 is TGTGCCAGCAGTTCGGGGAGGGGGCCCACAGATACGCAGTATTTT.

This chain uses TRBV7-2 with TRBJ1-4, with 9 bases aligning to TRBD1. Germline V gene sequence: CDR1 SGHTA, CDR2 FQGNSA. The CDR3 spans 15 residues. V gave up 5 bases and J gave up 5 bases; unmatched junction bases: 6. The CDR3 here is CASSLGDRENEKLFF. The CDR3 DNA reads TGTGCCAGCAGCCTCGGGGACAGGGAGAATGAAAAACTGTTTTTT.

The V gene is TRBV6-5, the J gene TRBJ1-6, with D possibly matching TRBD1 (6 bases). CDR1 MNHEY and CDR2 SVGAGI come from the germline V gene. V was cut by 6 bases and J by 4 bases, with 13 bases left in between. The CDR3 is 15 amino acids. The DNA of the CDR3 is TGTGCCAGCAGCCTAGGACAGTATTATAATTCACCCCTCCACTTT. Protein product: CASSLGQYYNSPLHF.

This chain uses TRBV5-1 with TRBJ1-1; D is unresolved. The CDR3 is 13 amino acids. Trimming pared 3 bases from V and 7 bases from J, leaving 13 bases between. Germline V lookup: CDR1 SGHRS, CDR2 YFSETQ. The CDR3: CASSYVQGFEAFF. In DNA, the CDR3 is TGCGCCAGCAGCTATGTCCAAGGTTTTGAAGCTTTCTTT.

This clone showed up just a few times. The chain employs TRBV7-9 and TRBJ1-6, with 12 bases lining up with TRBD1. In germline, CDR1 is SEHNR, CDR2 FQNEAQ (reference sequence). Unmatched junction bases numbered 6, after V lost 6 bases and J lost 6 bases. The CDR3 spans 16 residues. CDR3 nucleotides: TGTGCCAGCAGTTCCGGGACAGGGGGCGTTAATTCACCCCTCCACTTT. As protein: CASSSGTGGVNSPLHF.

This clone was observed a few times. The chain carries TRBV28 and TRBJ2-2; 7 positions match TRBD2. The V gene end was trimmed by 5 bases and the J gene end by 7 bases; junction bases not matched to a gene: 16. The length of the CDR3 is 17 residues. Germline loops: CDR1 MDHEN, CDR2 SYDVKM. The CDR3 DNA reads TGTGCCAGCAGTCGAGGGACTAACAAAGTTGGTGGCGGGGAGCTGTTTTTT. Encoded protein: CASSRGTNKVGGGELFF. Full variable domain (remainder filled in from reference TRBV28 and TRBJ2-2): DVKVTQSSRYLVKRTGEKVFLECVQDMDHENMFWYRQDPGLGLRLIYFSYDVKMKEKGDIPEGYSVSREKKERFSLILESASTNQTSMYLCASSRGTNKVGGGELFFGEGSRLTVL.

This clone has a single count. The chain has TRBV7-3 and TRBJ1-3, with D unclear. Trimming pared 2 bases from V and 11 bases from J, leaving 16 bases between. The CDR3 consists of 14 residues. The germline CDR1 and CDR2 sequences are SGHTA and FQGTGA. The CDR3 sequence is CASSLDLGAEAIYF. The CDR3 bases are TGTGCCAGCAGCTTAGATCTCGGCGCAGAGGCCATATATTTT.

The chain recombines TRBV10-3 with TRBJ2-1; TRBD2 aligns across 8 bases. This CDR3 contains 16 residues. Per germline, CDR1 ENHRY and CDR2 SYGVKD. With V trimmed by 3 bases and J by 0 bases, 4 bases remained unmatched. CDR3 residues: CAISDLRGASYNEQFF. The CDR3 nucleotides are TGTGCCATCAGTGACCTGCGGGGGGCCTCCTACAATGAGCAGTTCTTC.

This chain links TRBV28 with TRBJ1-3; D gene uncertain. Germline V gene data show CDR1 as MDHEN and CDR2 as SYDVKM. Trimming pared 8 bases from V and 4 bases from J, leaving 3 bases between. The CDR3 runs to 10 residues. The CDR3 protein is CASEGNTIYF. CDR3 sequence (DNA): TGTGCCAGCGAGGGAAACACCATATATTTT. Full variable domain (remainder filled in from reference TRBV28 and TRBJ1-3): DVKVTQSSRYLVKRTGEKVFLECVQDMDHENMFWYRQDPGLGLRLIYFSYDVKMKEKGDIPEGYSVSREKKERFSLILESASTNQTSMYLCASEGNTIYFGEGSWLTVV.